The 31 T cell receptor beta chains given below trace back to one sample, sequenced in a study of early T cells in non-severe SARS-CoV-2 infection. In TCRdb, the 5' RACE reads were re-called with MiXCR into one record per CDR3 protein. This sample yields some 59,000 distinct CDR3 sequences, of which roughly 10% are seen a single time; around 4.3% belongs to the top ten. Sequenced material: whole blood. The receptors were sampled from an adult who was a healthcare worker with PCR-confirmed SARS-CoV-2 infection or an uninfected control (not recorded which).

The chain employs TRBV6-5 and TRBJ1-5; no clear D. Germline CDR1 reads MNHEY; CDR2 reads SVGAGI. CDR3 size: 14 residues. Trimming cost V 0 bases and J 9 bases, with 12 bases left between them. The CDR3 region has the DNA TGTGCCAGCAGTTACTCGGACTCCTTTGGGCCCCAGCATTTT. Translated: CASSYSDSFGPQHF.

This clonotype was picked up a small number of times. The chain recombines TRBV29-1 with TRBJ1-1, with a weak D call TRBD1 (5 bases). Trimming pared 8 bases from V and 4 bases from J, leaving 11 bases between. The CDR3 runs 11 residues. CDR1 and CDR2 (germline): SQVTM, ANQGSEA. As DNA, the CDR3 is TGCAGCTTTGGAACAGGCACTGAAGCTTTCTTT. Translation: CSFGTGTEAFF.

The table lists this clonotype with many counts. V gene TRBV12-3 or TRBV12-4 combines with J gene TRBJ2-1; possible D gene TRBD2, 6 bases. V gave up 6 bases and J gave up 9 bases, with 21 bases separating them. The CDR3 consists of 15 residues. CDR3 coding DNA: TGTGCCAGCAGCCAGCCAGCGGGTGAATCCCCTGAGCAGTTCTTC. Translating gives CASSQPAGESPEQFF.

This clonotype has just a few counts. The CDR3 DNA reads TGTGCCATCAGTTTAGCGGGACCCACCGGGGAGCTGTTTTTT. Residues: CAISLAGPTGELFF. This chain uses TRBV10-3 with TRBJ2-2; 8 positions agree with TRBD2. This CDR3 spans 14 amino acids. V lost 5 bases, J lost 4 bases, and 3 bases stayed unmatched. Looked up from germline, CDR1 is ENHRY and CDR2 is SYGVKD.

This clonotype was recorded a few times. CDR3 coding DNA: TGTGCCAGCTACCGGCGGGGGACTTGGGGCTACACCTTC. Translation gives CASYRRGTWGYTF. The chain couples TRBV12-3 or TRBV12-4 to TRBJ1-2; D is perhaps TRBD1 (5 bases). With 8 bases removed from V and 8 bases from J, the gap between germline ends came to 18 bases. The CDR3 runs to 13 residues.

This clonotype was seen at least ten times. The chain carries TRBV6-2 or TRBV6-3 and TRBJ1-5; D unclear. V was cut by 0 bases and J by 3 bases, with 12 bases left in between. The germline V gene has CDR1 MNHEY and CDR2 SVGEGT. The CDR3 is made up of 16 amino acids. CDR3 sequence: CASSYSIGSINQPQHF. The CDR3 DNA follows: TGTGCCAGCAGTTACTCGATTGGGAGTATCAATCAGCCCCAGCATTTT.

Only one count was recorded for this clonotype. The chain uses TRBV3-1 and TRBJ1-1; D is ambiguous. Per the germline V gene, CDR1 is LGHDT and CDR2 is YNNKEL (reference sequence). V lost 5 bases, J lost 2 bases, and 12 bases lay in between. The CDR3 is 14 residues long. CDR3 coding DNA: TGTGCCAGCAGCACCCGGGCAGTTAACACTGAAGCTTTCTTT. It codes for CASSTRAVNTEAFF.

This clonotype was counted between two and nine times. The CDR3 nucleotides are TGTGCCAGCAGCCAAGAGGCCCCGGGACTAGCGAGAGATACGCAGTATTTT. It specifies CASSQEAPGLARDTQYF. V gene TRBV3-1 combines with J gene TRBJ2-3; 10 bases map to TRBD2. Germline V gives CDR1 LGHDT, CDR2 YNNKEL (reference sequence). V was clipped by 0 bases and J by 5 bases; unmatched bases: 8. This CDR3 is 17 amino acids long.

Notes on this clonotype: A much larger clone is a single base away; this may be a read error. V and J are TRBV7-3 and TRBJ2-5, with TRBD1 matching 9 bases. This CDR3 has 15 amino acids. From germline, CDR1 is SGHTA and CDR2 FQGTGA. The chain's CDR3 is CASSCPTGGQETRYF. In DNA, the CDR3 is TGTGCCAGCAGCTGCCCGACAGGGGGGCAAGAGACCCGGTACTTC. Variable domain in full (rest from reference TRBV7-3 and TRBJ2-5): GAGVSQTPSNKVTEKGKYVELRCDPISGHTALYWYRQSLGQGPEFLIYFQGTGAADDSGLPNDRFFAVRPEGSVSTLKIQRTERGDSAVYLCASSCPTGGQETRYFGPGTRLLVL.

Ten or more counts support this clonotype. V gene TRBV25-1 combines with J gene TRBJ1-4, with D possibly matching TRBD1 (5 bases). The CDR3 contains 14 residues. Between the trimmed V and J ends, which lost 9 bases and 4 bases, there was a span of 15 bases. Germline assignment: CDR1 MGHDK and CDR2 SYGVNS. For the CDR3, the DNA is TGTGCCAGACGAATATGGGGGAGTAATGAAAAACTGTTTTTT. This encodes CARRIWGSNEKLFF.

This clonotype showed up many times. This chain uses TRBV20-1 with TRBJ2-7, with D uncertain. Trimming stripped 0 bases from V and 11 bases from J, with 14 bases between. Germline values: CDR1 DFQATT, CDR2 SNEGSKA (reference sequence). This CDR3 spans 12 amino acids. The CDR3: CSARDGPGSEYF. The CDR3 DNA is TGCAGTGCTAGAGATGGACCAGGCTCGGAGTACTTC.

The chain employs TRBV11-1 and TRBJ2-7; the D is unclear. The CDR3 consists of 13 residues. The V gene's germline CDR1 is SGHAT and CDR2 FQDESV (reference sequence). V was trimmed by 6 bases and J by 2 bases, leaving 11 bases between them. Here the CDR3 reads CASRGGAAYEQYF. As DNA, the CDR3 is TGTGCCAGCAGGGGCGGAGCCGCCTACGAGCAGTACTTC.

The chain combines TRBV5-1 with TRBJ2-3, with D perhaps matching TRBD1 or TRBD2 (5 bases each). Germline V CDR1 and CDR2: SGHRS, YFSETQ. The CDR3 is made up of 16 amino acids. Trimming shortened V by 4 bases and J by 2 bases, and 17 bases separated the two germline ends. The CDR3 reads CASSPLSGPFTDTQYF. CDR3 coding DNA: TGCGCCAGCAGCCCCCTTTCGGGACCCTTCACAGATACGCAGTATTTT.

CDR3 sequence (DNA): TGTGCCAGCAATACAGCAGGAGAGCAGTACTTC. Translation gives CASNTAGEQYF. The rearrangement links TRBV28 to TRBJ2-7; D is unresolved. CDR3 size: 11 residues. Trimming removed 7 bases at V and 7 bases at J, with 11 bases between. From germline, CDR1 is MDHEN and CDR2 SYDVKM.

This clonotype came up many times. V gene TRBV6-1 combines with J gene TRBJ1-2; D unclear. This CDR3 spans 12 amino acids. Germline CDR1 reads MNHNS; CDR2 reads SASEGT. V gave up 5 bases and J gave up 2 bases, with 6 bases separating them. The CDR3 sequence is CASSRQNYGYTF. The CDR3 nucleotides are TGTGCCAGCAGTCGACAAAACTATGGCTACACCTTC.

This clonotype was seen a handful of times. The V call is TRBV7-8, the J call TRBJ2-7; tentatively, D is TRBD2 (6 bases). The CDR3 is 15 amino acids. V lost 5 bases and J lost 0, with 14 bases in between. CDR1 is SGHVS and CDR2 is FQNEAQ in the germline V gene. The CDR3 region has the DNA TGTGCCAGCAGCACGGGGGACCGCAGCTCCTACGAGCAGTACTTC. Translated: CASSTGDRSSYEQYF.

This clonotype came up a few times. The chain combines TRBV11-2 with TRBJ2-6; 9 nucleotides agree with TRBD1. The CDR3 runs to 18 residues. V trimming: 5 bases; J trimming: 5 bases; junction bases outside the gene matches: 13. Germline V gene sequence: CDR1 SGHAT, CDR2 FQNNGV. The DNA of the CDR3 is TGTGCCAGCAGCGCCTCACAGGGGGCTCTGATATGGGCCAACGTCCTGACTTTC. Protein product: CASSASQGALIWANVLTF.

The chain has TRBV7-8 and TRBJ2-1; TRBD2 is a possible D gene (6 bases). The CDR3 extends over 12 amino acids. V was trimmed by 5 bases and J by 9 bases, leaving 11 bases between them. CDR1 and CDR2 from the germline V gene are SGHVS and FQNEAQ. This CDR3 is CASSLGRTEQFF. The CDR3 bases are TGTGCCAGCAGCCTAGGGAGGACTGAGCAGTTCTTC.

The CDR3 sequence is CASSIPSGIAGELFF. In nucleotides, the CDR3 is TGTGCCAGTAGTATCCCTAGCGGGATTGCCGGGGAGCTGTTTTTT. J is TRBJ2-2 and V is TRBV19; 9 bases agree with TRBD2. The CDR3 extends over 15 amino acids. V lost 3 bases and J lost 6; bases outside the gene matches: 5. Germline values: CDR1 LNHDA, CDR2 SQIVND (reference sequence).

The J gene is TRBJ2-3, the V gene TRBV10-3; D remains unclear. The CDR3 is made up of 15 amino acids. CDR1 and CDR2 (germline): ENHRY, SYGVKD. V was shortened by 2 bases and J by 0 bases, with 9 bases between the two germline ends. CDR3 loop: CAISEGRPSTDTQYF. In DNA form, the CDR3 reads TGTGCCATCAGTGAGGGTAGACCAAGCACAGATACGCAGTATTTT.

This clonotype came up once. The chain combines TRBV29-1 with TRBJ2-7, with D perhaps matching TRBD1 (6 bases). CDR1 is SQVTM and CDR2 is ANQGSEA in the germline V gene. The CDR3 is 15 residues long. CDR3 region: CIPVPFGHRVYEQYF. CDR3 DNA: TGCATCCCCGTCCCTTTTGGTCACAGGGTTTACGAGCAGTACTTC.

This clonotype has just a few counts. CDR3 DNA: TGCAGTGCTAGCGGAACAGCTACAGATACGCAGTATTTT. Protein: CSASGTATDTQYF. The chain is built from TRBV20-1 and TRBJ2-3; no firm D call. Germline V gene lookup returns CDR1 DFQATT and CDR2 SNEGSKA (reference sequence). V was trimmed by 3 bases and J by 3 bases, leaving 10 bases between them. CDR3 length equals 13 residues.

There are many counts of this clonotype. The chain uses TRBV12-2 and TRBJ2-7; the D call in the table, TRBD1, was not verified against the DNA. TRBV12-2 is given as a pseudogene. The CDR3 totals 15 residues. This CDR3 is CASHFGGFDSYEQYF. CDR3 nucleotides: TGTGCAAGCCACTTCGGGGGTTTCGACTCCTACGAGCAGTACTTC.

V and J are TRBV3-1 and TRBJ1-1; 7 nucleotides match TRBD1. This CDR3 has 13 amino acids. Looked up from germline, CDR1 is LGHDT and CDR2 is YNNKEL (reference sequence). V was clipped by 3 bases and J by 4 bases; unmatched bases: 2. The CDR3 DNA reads TGTGCCAGCAGCCAGACAGGGAGCACTGAAGCTTTCTTT. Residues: CASSQTGSTEAFF.

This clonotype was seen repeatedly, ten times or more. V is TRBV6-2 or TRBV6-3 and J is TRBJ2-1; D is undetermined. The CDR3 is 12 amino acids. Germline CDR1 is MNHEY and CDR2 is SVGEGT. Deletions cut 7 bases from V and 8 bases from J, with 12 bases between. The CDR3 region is CASKKQLDEQFF. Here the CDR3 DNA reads TGTGCCAGCAAGAAACAGCTGGATGAGCAGTTCTTC.

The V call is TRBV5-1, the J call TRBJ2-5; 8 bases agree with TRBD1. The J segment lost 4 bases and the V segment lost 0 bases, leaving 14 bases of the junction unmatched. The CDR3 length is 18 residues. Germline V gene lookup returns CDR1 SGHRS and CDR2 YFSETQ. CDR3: CASSLGGRSDRGRETQYF. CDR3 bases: TGCGCCAGCAGCTTGGGAGGCCGCTCCGACAGGGGAAGAGAGACCCAGTACTTC.

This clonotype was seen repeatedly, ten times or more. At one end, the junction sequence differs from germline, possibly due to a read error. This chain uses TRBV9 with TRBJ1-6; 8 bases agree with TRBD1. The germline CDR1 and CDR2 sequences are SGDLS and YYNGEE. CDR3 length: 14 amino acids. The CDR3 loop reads CASSVTGGSSPLPF. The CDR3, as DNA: TGTGCCAGCAGCGTAACAGGGGGGAGTTCACCCCTCCCTTTT.

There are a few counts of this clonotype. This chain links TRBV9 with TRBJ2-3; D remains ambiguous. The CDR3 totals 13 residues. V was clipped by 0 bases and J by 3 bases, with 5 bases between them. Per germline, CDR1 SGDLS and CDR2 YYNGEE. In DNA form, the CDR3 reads TGTGCCAGCAGCGTAGATAGAACAGATACGCAGTATTTT. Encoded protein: CASSVDRTDTQYF.

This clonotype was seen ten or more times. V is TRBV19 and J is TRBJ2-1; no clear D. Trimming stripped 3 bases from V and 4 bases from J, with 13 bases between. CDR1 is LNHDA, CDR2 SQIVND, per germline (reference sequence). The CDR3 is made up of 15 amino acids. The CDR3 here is CASSIFAEKYNEQFF. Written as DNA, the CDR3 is TGTGCCAGTAGTATCTTTGCGGAGAAATACAATGAGCAGTTCTTC.

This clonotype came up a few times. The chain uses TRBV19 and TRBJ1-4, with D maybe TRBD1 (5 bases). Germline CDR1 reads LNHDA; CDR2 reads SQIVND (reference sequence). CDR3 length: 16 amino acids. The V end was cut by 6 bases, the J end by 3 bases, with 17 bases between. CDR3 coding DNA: TGTGCCAGTAGCGACCGGGGCCTGGGAGCTAATGAAAAACTGTTTTTT. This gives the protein CASSDRGLGANEKLFF.

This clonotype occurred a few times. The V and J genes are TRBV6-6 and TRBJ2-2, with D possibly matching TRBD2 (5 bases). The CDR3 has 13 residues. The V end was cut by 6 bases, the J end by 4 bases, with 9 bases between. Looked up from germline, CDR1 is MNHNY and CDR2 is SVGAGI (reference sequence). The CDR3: CASSSGVTGELFF. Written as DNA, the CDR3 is TGTGCCAGCAGCTCCGGGGTCACCGGGGAGCTGTTTTTT.